This entry lists 22 T cell receptor beta chains sequenced from one sample in a study of cytomegalovirus exposure and HLA in healthy donors. PCR amplification relied on 60 Vbeta primers (plus 13 Jbeta primers). Libraries were prepared by immunoSEQ multiplex PCR; TCRdb keeps only in-frame clonotypes and omits some of them. Its table lists 130,000 or so clones. The sequenced sample consisted of PBMCs. The origin of the receptors is a young woman in good health and CMV-seronegative.

J is TRBJ2-5 and V is TRBV11-3; 11 bases map to TRBD2. The last part of the DNA fits TRBJ2-7 better; the J call may be wrong. The CDR3 loop spans 16 amino acids. CDR1 is SGHNT, CDR2 YENEEA, per germline. CDR3 loop: CASSLGTSGSSYEQYF. The CDR3 DNA follows: TGTGCCAGCAGCTTGGGAACTAGCGGGAGCTCCTACGAGCAGTACTTC.

The gene calls are TRBV7-9 and TRBJ2-3; D ambiguous. The germline CDR1 and CDR2 sequences are SEHNR and FQNEAQ (reference sequence). The V end was cut by 4 bases, the J end by 0 bases, with 11 bases between. This CDR3 spans 15 amino acids. In nucleotides, the CDR3 is TGTGCCAGCAGCTCAGATTGGCCTAGCACAGATACGCAGTATTTT. Translating gives CASSSDWPSTDTQYF. The full variable domain, with the rest looked up from reference TRBV7-9 and TRBJ2-3, is DTGVSQNPRHKITKRGQNVTFRCDPISEHNRLYWYRQTLGQGPEFLTYFQNEAQLEKSRLLSDRFSAERPKGSFSTLEIQRTEQGDSAMYLCASSSDWPSTDTQYFGPGTRLTVL.

V gene TRBV9 combines with J gene TRBJ2-1; a weak D match, TRBD2 (5 bases). V lost 0 bases to trimming and J lost 2 bases, with 12 bases between them. Germline assignment: CDR1 SGDLS and CDR2 YYNGEE. The CDR3 totals 16 residues. This CDR3 is CASSVAFGVTYNEQFF. Here the CDR3 DNA reads TGTGCCAGCAGCGTAGCCTTCGGGGTTACCTACAATGAGCAGTTCTTC. The full variable domain, completed using reference TRBV9 and TRBJ2-1, is DSGVTQTPKHLITATGQRVTLRCSPRSGDLSVYWYQQSLDQGLQFLIQYYNGEERAKGNILERFSAQQFPDLHSELNLSSLELGDSALYFCASSVAFGVTYNEQFFGPGTRLTVL.

The CDR3 bases are TGTGCCAGTAGTCCTACCGGGATCCTCTTCCAAGAGACCCAGTACTTC. Translated, it gives CASSPTGILFQETQYF. The chain uses TRBV19 and TRBJ2-5; tentatively, D is TRBD2 (5 bases). Trimming took 5 bases from V and 1 from J, leaving 17 bases between them. Germline V CDR1 and CDR2: LNHDA, SQIVND (reference sequence). The CDR3 has 16 residues.

CDR3 coding DNA: TGTGCCAGTAGATTCGGCTCTGGGGCCAACGTCCTGACTTTC. Translated, it gives CASRFGSGANVLTF. The gene calls are TRBV19 and TRBJ2-6; the D is unclear. The CDR3 has 14 amino acids. Between the trimmed V and J ends, which lost 6 bases and 0 bases, there was a span of 6 bases. Germline CDR1 reads LNHDA; CDR2 reads SQIVND (reference sequence).

The rearrangement links TRBV6-1 to TRBJ2-1; TRBD2 agrees at 16 bases. The V gene end was trimmed by 4 bases and the J gene end by 7 bases; junction bases not matched to a gene: 7. CDR3 length: 17 residues. Germline lookup yields CDR1 MNHNS and CDR2 SASEGT. The CDR3 loop is CASSGTGLAGGINEQFF. CDR3 sequence (DNA): TGTGCCAGCAGTGGCACGGGACTAGCGGGAGGGATTAATGAGCAGTTCTTC.

The chain combines TRBV5-6 with TRBJ2-3, with 14 bases identical to TRBD2. The CDR3 contains 17 residues. The V gene's germline CDR1 is SGHDT and CDR2 YYEEEE. The V gene end was trimmed by 4 bases and the J gene end by 4 bases; junction bases not matched to a gene: 8. CDR3 DNA: TGTGCCAGCAGCAATTGGGGACTAGCGGGAGAGTCAGATACGCAGTATTTT. Translating it yields CASSNWGLAGESDTQYF.

The V gene is TRBV5-1, the J gene TRBJ2-1, with TRBD2 matching over 9 bases. Germline loops: CDR1 SGHRS, CDR2 YFSETQ. The V gene end was trimmed by 0 bases and the J gene end by 6 bases; junction bases not matched to a gene: 7. This CDR3 is 16 amino acids long. The DNA of the CDR3 is TGCGCCAGCAGCTTGGGGGGACTAGCCATGGGCAATGAGCAGTTCTTC. This gives the protein CASSLGGLAMGNEQFF. Looking up the rest from reference TRBV5-1 and TRBJ2-1 gives the full variable domain: KAGVTQTPRYLIKTRGQQVTLSCSPISGHRSVSWYQQTPGQGLQFLFEYFSETQRNKGNFPGRFSGRQFSNSRSEMNVSTLELGDSALYLCASSLGGLAMGNEQFFGPGTRLTVL.

This rearrangement joins TRBV19 to TRBJ2-2; maybe TRBD2 (6 bases). Germline loops: CDR1 LNHDA, CDR2 SQIVND (reference sequence). Trimming stripped 7 bases from V and 6 bases from J, with 18 bases between. The CDR3 spans 15 residues. The DNA of the CDR3 is TGTGCCAGTACCTCCCCGGGACTCAGTCCCGGGGAGCTGTTTTTT. It is translated as CASTSPGLSPGELFF.

This chain links TRBV19 with TRBJ1-2; no definite D call. This CDR3 has 13 residues. Germline V gene sequence: CDR1 LNHDA, CDR2 SQIVND (reference sequence). The V end was cut by 7 bases, the J end by 4 bases, with 13 bases between. The CDR3 is CASTSRGSYGYTF. The CDR3 DNA is TGTGCCAGTACCTCACGTGGCAGCTATGGCTACACCTTC.

This sequence joins TRBV7-3 and TRBJ1-5, with 9 bases identical to TRBD1. Germline assignment: CDR1 SGHTA and CDR2 FQGTGA. The V segment lost 4 bases and the J segment 5 bases; nucleotides outside the gene matches: 0. The CDR3 runs 13 residues. The CDR3 region is CASSWDRDQPQHF. CDR3 DNA sequence: TGTGCCAGCAGCTGGGACAGGGATCAGCCCCAGCATTTT.

The chain links TRBV5-3 to TRBJ2-7; TRBD1 matches 9 bases. TRBV5-3 counts as an open reading frame of uncertain function. J gave up 2 bases and V 4 bases, and 10 bases lay outside the gene matches. The CDR3 has 16 residues. The CDR3 DNA is TGTGCCAGAAGCCCTGAAGACAGGGGGATAACCTACGAGCAGTACGTC. Its translation: CARSPEDRGITYEQYV.

V gene TRBV6-1 combines with J gene TRBJ2-3, with 7 positions matching TRBD2. The CDR3 contains 16 residues. Germline V gene sequence: CDR1 MNHNS, CDR2 SASEGT. J was trimmed by 8 bases and V by 3 bases; bases with no gene match: 14. Written as DNA, the CDR3 is TGTGCCAGCAGTGACCAGCGGGGTTGGACTCATGTTACGCAGTATTTT. Translated, it gives CASSDQRGWTHVTQYF.

The chain recombines TRBV19 with TRBJ1-5; D call uncertain. The V and J ends lost 4 bases and 3 bases respectively, with 16 bases between them. This CDR3 has 16 amino acids. CDR1 and CDR2 from the germline V gene are LNHDA and SQIVND (reference sequence). The CDR3 coding sequence is TGTGCCAGTAGTAACGGCCGGGATATAAACAATCAGCCCCAGCATTTT. This gives the protein CASSNGRDINNQPQHF.

The CDR3 nucleotides are TGTGCCAGTAGTATATCGGCGGGACCCCCAGATACGCAGTATTTT. Amino acids: CASSISAGPPDTQYF. This sequence joins TRBV19 and TRBJ2-3; tentative D call: TRBD2 (6 bases). CDR1 and CDR2 (germline): LNHDA, SQIVND (reference sequence). This CDR3 region has 15 residues. V lost 2 bases to trimming and J lost 4 bases, with 13 bases between them.

J is TRBJ2-3 and V is TRBV10-3; D might be TRBD1 (6 bases). The length of the CDR3 is 15 residues. From germline, CDR1 is ENHRY and CDR2 SYGVKD. V lost 6 bases, J lost 6 bases, and 19 bases lay in between. This chain's CDR3 is CAISTGTSDTDTQYF. DNA of the CDR3: TGTGCCATCAGCACCGGGACATCCGATACGGATACGCAGTATTTT.

This chain links TRBV4-3 with TRBJ2-2, with 10 nucleotides matching TRBD2. CDR1 is LGHNA and CDR2 is YSLEER in the germline V gene. The V and J ends lost 1 base and 6 bases, in that order; junction bases with no gene match: 8. This CDR3 is built from 17 residues. The CDR3 spells CASSQVASGSGAGELFF. In DNA form, the CDR3 reads TGCGCCAGCAGCCAAGTCGCTAGCGGGAGCGGGGCCGGGGAGCTGTTTTTT.

The chain joins TRBV19 to TRBJ1-3; 8 bases match TRBD1. V lost 3 bases to trimming and J lost 4 bases; unmatched junction nucleotides: 5. Germline-derived CDR1 and CDR2 are LNHDA and SQIVND (reference sequence). The CDR3 runs to 15 residues. DNA of the CDR3: TGTGCCAGTAGTATTCTCCGGGACAGGGGAAACACCATATATTTT. This translates into CASSILRDRGNTIYF.

This chain connects TRBV27 to TRBJ2-7; TRBD1 is a possible D gene (6 bases). V was clipped by 4 bases and J by 3 bases, with 10 bases between them. The CDR3 is 13 residues long. Germline V gene lookup returns CDR1 MNHEY and CDR2 SMNVEV (reference sequence). The CDR3 region has the DNA TGTGCCAGCAGTTCAGGGGCGGGCTACGAGCAGTACGTC. Translating gives CASSSGAGYEQYV.

V and J are TRBV6-1 and TRBJ2-5; D not certain. With 10 bases removed from V and 2 bases from J, the gap between germline ends came to 14 bases. This CDR3 spans 13 amino acids. CDR1 is MNHNS, CDR2 SASEGT, per germline. CDR3 DNA: TGTGCCACCTCATTCGAGGCACAAGAGACCCAGTACTTC. Protein product: CATSFEAQETQYF.

The chain couples TRBV18 to TRBJ2-7, with 7 bases that match TRBD1. This CDR3 is built from 12 residues. Germline trimming cut 2 bases from V and 6 bases from J; bases unmatched to any gene: 1. The germline CDR1 and CDR2 sequences are KGHSH and LQKENI. The CDR3 bases are TGTGCCAGCTCACCAGGGACAGTCGAGCAGTACTTC. This sequence encodes CASSPGTVEQYF. Full variable domain (missing parts from reference TRBV18 and TRBJ2-7): NAGVMQNPRHLVRRRGQEARLRCSPMKGHSHVYWYRQLPEEGLKFMVYLQKENIIDESGMPKERFSAEFPKEGPSILRIQQVVRGDSAAYFCASSPGTVEQYFGPGTRLTVT.

V usage is TRBV5-4 and J usage is TRBJ2-5, with a possible D match to TRBD2 (6 bases). Germline values: CDR1 SGHNT, CDR2 YYREEE (reference sequence). Trimming cost V 4 bases and J 7 bases, with 17 bases left between them. The CDR3 is 14 residues long. CDR3 amino acids: CASSPRTGEATQYF. The CDR3 DNA is TGTGCCAGCAGCCCTCGCACCGGGGAGGCGACCCAGTACTTC.